This passage covers 13 T cell receptor beta chains from one sample sequenced in a study of PD-1 blockade in classical Hodgkin lymphoma. Each patient's relapse followed autologous stem cell transplantation, and brentuximab vedotin exposure varied. The data were produced by immunoSEQ multiplex PCR, yet TCRdb's version contains in-frame clones alone and is incomplete. The sample carries tens of thousands of clones, 75% to 90% recorded once. The starting material was peripheral blood mononuclear cells (PBMCs), obtained before the second cycle of nivolumab. These receptors were taken from a human donor with classical Hodgkin lymphoma.

This clone has only a few counts. The CDR3 sequence is CASSQGKRNIQYF. Written as DNA, the CDR3 is TGTGCCAGTAGTCAAGGGAAAAGGAACATTCAGTACTTC. V and J are TRBV19 and TRBJ2-4; D ambiguous. V was pared by 5 bases and J by 7 bases, with 12 bases between. Germline V gene sequence: CDR1 LNHDA, CDR2 SQIVND (reference sequence). The CDR3 has 13 residues.

This rearrangement joins TRBV19 to TRBJ2-2; tentatively, D is TRBD2 (7 bases). The CDR3 has 14 residues. Germline V lookup: CDR1 LNHDA, CDR2 SQIVND (reference sequence). Between the trimmed V and J ends, which lost 9 bases and 5 bases, there was a span of 16 bases. Here the CDR3 DNA reads TGTGCCAGCCTCCGGAGGGGGGGTACCGGGGAGCTGTTTTTT. Translated: CASLRRGGTGELFF.

J is TRBJ1-5 and V is TRBV15; 9 nucleotides line up with TRBD1. Germline CDR1 reads LNHNV; CDR2 reads YYDKDF (reference sequence). The CDR3 contains 16 residues. With 4 bases clipped from V and 2 bases from J, the junction kept 6 bases outside the gene matches. The CDR3 DNA reads TGTGCCACCAGCATGAGGACAGGGGTTGGCAATCAGCCCCAGCATTTT. Its protein is CATSMRTGVGNQPQHF.

V is TRBV5-4 and J is TRBJ1-2; 9 bases fit TRBD1. From germline, CDR1 is SGHNT and CDR2 YYREEE (reference sequence). With V trimmed by 0 bases and J by 8 bases, 8 bases remained unmatched. The CDR3 runs to 15 residues. In DNA form, the CDR3 reads TGTGCCAGCAGCTTGGAACAGGGGGCGCGGGGAGGCTACACCTTC. Its protein product is CASSLEQGARGGYTF.

In regard to this clone: The same CDR3 also results from other DNA sequences found in this sample. The chain recombines TRBV14 with TRBJ2-6; no definite D call. Germline V CDR1 and CDR2: SGHDN, FVKESK. The CDR3 has 13 amino acids. V lost 1 base, J lost 2 bases, and 0 bases lay in between. CDR3 bases: TGTGCCAGCAGCCAAGCTGGGGCCAACGTCCTGACTTTC. Its protein is CASSQAGANVLTF.

The genes are TRBV2 and TRBJ1-2; the D gene is possibly TRBD1 (5 bases). There are 12 residues in the CDR3. V was cut by 6 bases and J by 2 bases, with 7 bases left in between. The germline CDR1 and CDR2 sequences are SNHLY and FYNNEI. The CDR3 DNA reads TGTGCCAGCAGCGGACAAAACTATGGCTACACCTTC. Its protein is CASSGQNYGYTF.

This chain joins TRBV2 and TRBJ1-2, with D perhaps TRBD1 (5 bases). The CDR3 spans 13 residues. Germline CDR1 is SNHLY and CDR2 is FYNNEI. Trimming stripped 2 bases from V and 5 bases from J, with 9 bases between. CDR3 residues: CASSESGVYGYTF. DNA of the CDR3: TGTGCCAGCAGTGAATCGGGGGTATATGGCTACACCTTC.

This clone has a single count. The rearrangement joins TRBV7-9 to TRBJ2-3; possibly TRBD1 for D (6 bases). Germline V CDR1 and CDR2: SEHNR, FQNEAQ (reference sequence). Trimming removed 0 bases at V and 2 bases at J, with 12 bases between. The CDR3 sequence is 16 residues long. CDR3 DNA sequence: TGTGCCAGCAGCTTAGCGACAGGACACCTCACAGATACGCAGTATTTT. It is translated as CASSLATGHLTDTQYF.

V usage is TRBV5-4 and J usage is TRBJ2-2; 9 bases map to TRBD1. With V trimmed by 4 bases and J by 5 bases, 6 bases remained unmatched. Germline assignment: CDR1 SGHNT and CDR2 YYREEE (reference sequence). The CDR3 runs 15 residues. CDR3 sequence reads: CASSVGQGITGELFF. Here the CDR3 DNA reads TGTGCCAGCAGCGTGGGACAGGGTATAACCGGGGAGCTGTTTTTT.

V usage is TRBV5-1 and J usage is TRBJ2-1; possible D gene TRBD1, 5 bases. Per germline, CDR1 SGHRS and CDR2 YFSETQ. This CDR3 contains 15 residues. With 2 bases removed from V and 0 bases from J, the gap between germline ends came to 9 bases. The CDR3 protein is CASSFDSFSYNEQFF. As DNA, the CDR3 is TGCGCCAGCAGCTTCGACAGCTTCTCCTACAATGAGCAGTTCTTC.

DNA for the CDR3: TGCGCCAGCAGCAGGCAGGGTAATTCACCCCTCCACTTT. Translated, it gives CASSRQGNSPLHF. The chain recombines TRBV4-1 with TRBJ1-6; D might be TRBD1 (5 bases). CDR3 length: 13 residues. Per the germline V gene, CDR1 is MGHRA and CDR2 is YSYEKL. With 5 bases removed from V and 6 bases from J, the gap between germline ends came to 8 bases.

This sequence joins TRBV28 and TRBJ2-1; 10 bases fit TRBD2. CDR3 length equals 15 residues. V gave up 5 bases and J gave up 6 bases; unmatched junction bases: 7. Germline CDR1 and CDR2: MDHEN and SYDVKM. The CDR3 protein is CASSRLAGEINEQFF. CDR3 in DNA: TGTGCCAGCAGTCGTCTAGCGGGAGAAATCAATGAGCAGTTCTTC.

The rearrangement joins TRBV13 to TRBJ1-2, with D perhaps TRBD1 (5 bases). Trimming pared 5 bases from V and 4 bases from J, leaving 14 bases between. The CDR3 is 14 amino acids. Looked up from germline, CDR1 is PRHDT and CDR2 is FYEKMQ (reference sequence). The CDR3: CASSLGGFVYGYTF. The CDR3 bases are TGTGCCAGCAGCCTCGGGGGTTTCGTCTATGGCTACACCTTC.